The T cell receptor (beta chain) described here comes from a study of blood T cells in healthy people across ages. Study at large: About one barcoded beta molecule per two T cells was the capture yield of template switching.

This clonotype occurred a few times. Sample-barcoded 5' priming and a J-beta primer mix drove a second PCR of about 7 to 12 cycles. TCRdb re-called the 5' RACE reads through MiXCR, storing one row per CDR3 protein. The sample carries over a million distinct CDR3 sequences, 40% to 45% recorded once. Germline V gene data show CDR1 as DFQATT and CDR2 as SNEGSKA (reference sequence). The CDR3 runs to 15 residues. V lost 1 base and J lost 5; bases outside the gene matches: 4. Those donating, healthy Caucasian individuals from Russia, were aged roughly 6 to 90. Isolated PBMCs totaled at least 6 million in each sample. The amount of total RNA extracted per sample was at least 5.5 micrograms.

The chain recombines TRBV20-1 with TRBJ2-1, with 11 bases fitting TRBD2. This receptor was identified in a woman in her late teens or twenties in good health. Sequenced: blood. CDR3 bases: TGCAGTGCTAGAGCCCCGGGACTAGCGGACAATGAGCAGTTCTTC. Protein: CSARAPGLADNEQFF.